This record looks at one T cell receptor (beta chain) sequence and its context. These data come from a study of blood T cell repertoires in COVID-19. In the original workflow: By means of reference gene primer amplification, nucleated cell counts were estimated. Here immunoSEQ multiplex PCR was the method, and the copy in TCRdb shows in-frame clones only, minus some. That table is the source of V, J and clone size, and D and trimming were worked out from the DNA. The data hold a few hundred thousand clones, with approximately 84% observed a single time. Material for sequencing was peripheral blood. This clonotype was sampled from a woman in her twenties or thirties who had recovered from COVID-19.

The CDR3 reads CASSVAGGTYEQYF. CDR3 DNA sequence: TGTGCCAGCAGCGTAGCGGGAGGGACCTACGAGCAGTACTTC. The chain links TRBV3-1 (or the pseudogene TRBV3-2) to TRBJ2-7; TRBD2 matches 11 bases. CDR1 LGHDT and CDR2 YNNKEL come from the germline V gene (reference sequence). There are 14 residues in the CDR3. Trimming at V came to 5 bases and at J to 2 bases, leaving 2 bases not matched to a gene.